These T cell receptor beta chains were read from a single sample in a study of blood T cell repertoires in COVID-19. Measured with immunoSEQ multiplex PCR; TCRdb has only the in-frame clones, and not every one. The sample shows 150,000 to 200,000 clones, about 86% of them seen only once. Specimen: peripheral blood. The receptors stem from a woman older than 75 in a cohort sampled during active or convalescent COVID-19. The CDR3 runs from the conserved cysteine through the conserved F or W. The D gene is left open where the match is weak. Part of the rows lack a size; the others show once, few, many or a class for expanded clones.

clone_size	v_call	d_call	j_call	cdr3_aa	cdr3_nt
NA	TRBV5-1	TRBD1	TRBJ2-7	CASSWGQGGVYEQYF	TGCGCCAGCAGCTGGGGACAGGGGGGCGTCTACGAGCAGTACTTC
NA	TRBV4-3	NA	TRBJ2-2	CASSQDGGGGGELFF	TGCGCCAGCAGCCAAGATGGGGGGGGCGGTGGGGAGCTGTTTTTT
NA	TRBV9	TRBD2	TRBJ2-2	CASSGPSGVWDGELFF	TGTGCCAGCAGCGGCCCCAGCGGGGTATGGGACGGGGAGCTGTTTTTT
NA	TRBV30	NA	TRBJ1-4	CAWSVPGFGKLFF	TGTGCCTGGAGTGTACCCGGGTTTGGGAAACTGTTTTTT
NA	TRBV10-3	NA	TRBJ1-2	CAISESGGNF	TGTGCCATCAGTGAGTCGGGGGGGAACTTC
NA	TRBV5-1	NA	TRBJ2-3	CASSLALGTGKDTQYF	TGCGCCAGCAGCTTGGCCCTAGGCACAGGGAAGGATACGCAGTATTTT
NA	TRBV7-2	NA	TRBJ1-3	CASSLAESGRNTIYF	TGTGCCAGCAGCTTAGCGGAATCGGGGAGAAACACCATATATTTT
once	TRBV6-6	NA	TRBJ2-5	CASSYSGREETQYF	TGTGCCAGCAGTTACTCAGGCAGGGAAGAGACCCAGTACTTC
NA	TRBV4-1	NA	TRBJ1-2	CASSQERARGPGYTF	TGCGCCAGCAGCCAAGAACGGGCCAGGGGCCCCGGCTACACCTTC
NA	TRBV10-3	TRBD2	TRBJ2-1	CAISEGSGGTYNEQFF	TGTGCCATCAGTGAGGGTAGCGGGGGGACTTACAATGAGCAGTTCTTC
many	TRBV18	NA	TRBJ1-1	CASSPLWGLKTEAFF	TGTGCCAGCTCACCATTATGGGGCTTGAAGACTGAAGCTTTCTTT
few	TRBV5-1	TRBD1	TRBJ1-1	CASSRTGGVGSTEAFF	TGCGCCAGCAGCCGGACAGGAGGAGTGGGTAGCACTGAAGCTTTCTTT
NA	TRBV5-6	NA	TRBJ2-7	CASRTGPSSEQYF	TGTGCCAGCAGAACAGGTCCCTCTTCCGAGCAGTACTTC
NA	TRBV6-2/TRBV6-3	NA	TRBJ2-1	CASSYSTVTYNEQFF	TGTGCCAGCAGTTACTCGACAGTAACTTACAATGAGCAGTTCTTC
NA	TRBV5-4	NA	TRBJ1-2	CASSPRRENYGYTF	TGTGCCAGCAGCCCCCGCAGGGAAAACTATGGCTACACCTTC
NA	TRBV5-1	NA	TRBJ1-1	CASSLFGRGSTEAFF	TGCGCCAGCAGCTTGTTCGGCAGGGGAAGCACTGAAGCTTTCTTT
NA	TRBV18	NA	TRBJ2-1	CASSPSPSISYNEQFF	TGTGCCAGCTCACCAAGCCCTTCCATCTCCTACAATGAGCAGTTCTTC
NA	TRBV4-1	NA	TRBJ1-5	CASSQVSGPINQPQHF	TGCGCCAGCAGCCAAGTGTCAGGCCCGATTAATCAGCCCCAGCATTTT
once	TRBV7-6	NA	TRBJ2-3	CASSFPGSRADTQYF	TGTGCCAGCAGCTTCCCTGGCTCGCGGGCAGATACGCAGTATTTT
NA	TRBV4-3	NA	TRBJ2-7	CASSQSMRDEQYF	TGCGCCAGCAGCCAGAGCATGAGGGACGAGCAGTACTTC
few	TRBV19	TRBD1	TRBJ1-2	CASGYHRDRAGGYTF	TGTGCCAGTGGATACCACCGGGACAGGGCAGGAGGCTACACCTTC
NA	TRBV12-5	NA	TRBJ2-1	CASGLTQYNEQFF	TGTGCTAGTGGTTTGACCCAGTACAATGAGCAGTTCTTC
NA	TRBV9	TRBD2	TRBJ2-3	CASRKTSGSSDTQYF	TGTGCCAGCAGAAAAACTAGCGGGAGTTCGGATACGCAGTATTTT
NA	TRBV12-3/TRBV12-4	TRBD1	TRBJ1-2	CASSRRTGDGYTF	TGTGCCAGCAGTAGAAGGACAGGGGATGGCTACACCTTC
NA	TRBV5-1	TRBD1	TRBJ1-1	CASSPGTAVEAFF	TGCGCCAGCAGCCCGGGGACAGCCGTTGAAGCTTTCTTT
NA	TRBV30	TRBD2	TRBJ2-5	CAWTALVAGGPETQYF	TGTGCCTGGACGGCACTTGTAGCGGGAGGGCCAGAGACCCAGTACTTC
once	TRBV28	NA	TRBJ2-3	CASSQTSTDTQYF	TGTGCCAGCAGCCAGACTAGCACAGATACGCAGTATTTT
NA	TRBV7-8	NA	TRBJ2-2	CASSLVLARGRTGELFF	TGTGCCAGCAGCTTAGTATTGGCCAGGGGTCGGACCGGGGAGCTGTTTTTT
NA	TRBV29-1	NA	TRBJ2-7	CSVSPAQRYEQYF	TGCAGCGTGTCACCGGCACAGCGGTACGAGCAGTACTTC
NA	TRBV6-5	TRBD1	TRBJ2-1	CASSSDRGSYNEQFF	TGTGCCAGCAGTTCGGACAGGGGCTCCTACAATGAGCAGTTCTTC
once	TRBV28	TRBD1	TRBJ1-1	CASSLRGRRTEAFF	TGTGCCAGCAGTCTCAGGGGGCGACGCACTGAAGCTTTCTTT
NA	TRBV3-1/TRBV3-2	TRBD2	TRBJ2-3	CASGLGLGTDTQYF	TGTGCCAGCGGCTTGGGACTAGGTACCGATACGCAGTATTTT
NA	TRBV7-2	NA	TRBJ2-5	CASSLASRIQETQYF	TGTGCCAGCAGCTTAGCTTCCAGGATCCAAGAGACCCAGTACTTC
NA	TRBV29-1	NA	TRBJ1-2	CSVEVSDYYGYTF	TGCAGCGTTGAAGTCTCAGATTACTATGGCTACACCTTC
many	TRBV7-9	NA	TRBJ1-2	CASQEGTGTSYGYTF	TGTGCCAGCCAAGAAGGAACAGGGACTAGCTATGGCTACACCTTC
NA	TRBV6-6	NA	TRBJ1-4	CASSYRQGKEKLFF	TGTGCCAGCAGTTACCGGCAGGGAAAAGAAAAACTGTTTTTT
NA	TRBV18	NA	TRBJ1-4	CASSLARQDYNEKLFF	TGTGCCAGCTCACTAGCCCGACAGGATTATAATGAAAAACTGTTTTTT
NA	TRBV6-5	NA	TRBJ1-2	CASRPGGAGGYTF	TGTGCCAGCAGGCCCGGCGGGGCCGGTGGCTACACCTTC
NA	TRBV5-6	NA	TRBJ1-1	CASSFMGRDTEAFF	TGTGCCAGCAGCTTTATGGGGAGGGACACTGAAGCTTTCTTT
once	TRBV7-9	NA	TRBJ1-1	CASSPRVLAQNTEAFF	TGTGCCAGCAGCCCACGGGTTTTGGCTCAGAACACTGAAGCTTTCTTT
NA	TRBV5-6	TRBD1	TRBJ2-4	CASSFRDRGNIQYF	TGTGCCAGCAGCTTTCGGGACAGGGGAAACATTCAGTACTTC
NA	TRBV11-3	NA	TRBJ1-2	CASSLDRRSYGYTF	TGTGCCAGCAGCTTAGATCGCCGGTCCTATGGCTACACCTTC
NA	TRBV5-4	NA	TRBJ1-1	CASSTGGLGGTEAFF	TGTGCCAGCAGCACGGGGGGGTTGGGTGGCACTGAAGCTTTCTTT
NA	TRBV3-1/TRBV3-2	TRBD2	TRBJ2-2	CASSQGTSGRAPGELFF	TGTGCCAGCAGCCAAGGGACTAGCGGGAGGGCCCCCGGGGAGCTGTTTTTT
NA	TRBV11-3	TRBD2	TRBJ2-3	CASSMGLAGTYTQYF	TGTGCCAGCAGCATGGGACTAGCGGGGACGTATACGCAGTATTTT